This TCR beta chain was found in a study of radiation and T cells in renal cell carcinoma. Clones were read by immunoSEQ multiplex PCR, and TCRdb kept only the in-frame ones, dropping some. Altogether under 5,000 clones are present, approximately 60% being singletons, with the ten largest covering under 55%. The V end was cut by 1 base, the J end by 2 bases, with 10 bases between. The CDR3 loop spans 14 amino acids. Germline CDR1 is SGHRS and CDR2 is YFSETQ. Judged by abundance, this clone is medium-sized. The treatment was: 15 Gy SBRT to primary tumor, nephrectomy 4 weeks later. The source is a woman in her sixties with renal cell carcinoma. The input for sequencing was tumor tissue, taken from a patient whose treatment included radiotherapy and nephrectomy. The rearrangement joins TRBV5-1 to TRBJ2-7, with D tentatively TRBD1 (5 bases). The CDR3, as DNA: TGCGCCAGCAGCTTGACCGGACAAGCCTACGAGCAGTACTTC. Residues: CASSLTGQAYEQYF. Variable domain in full (rest from reference TRBV5-1 and TRBJ2-7): KAGVTQTPRYLIKTRGQQVTLSCSPISGHRSVSWYQQTPGQGLQFLFEYFSETQRNKGNFPGRFSGRQFSNSRSEMNVSTLELGDSALYLCASSLTGQAYEQYFGPGTRLTVT.